What follows are 5 T cell receptor beta chains derived from one specimen sequenced in a study of blood T cell repertoires in COVID-19. The method was immunoSEQ multiplex PCR; TCRdb's version includes in-frame clones alone and lacks a portion of them. Of tens of thousands of clones in the sample, 65% to 90% were seen once. The sequencing sample was made of peripheral blood. Receptor source: a man in his fifties or sixties with acute or convalescent COVID-19.

In this sample, this clone turned up once. The chain is built from TRBV2 and TRBJ1-5; D might be TRBD1 (5 bases). From germline, CDR1 is SNHLY and CDR2 FYNNEI. V was clipped by 7 bases and J by 1 base, with 14 bases between them. The CDR3 contains 15 residues. The CDR3 nucleotides read TGTGCCAGCACGTCACTGCGACAGAGCAATCAGCCCCAGCATTTT. Its translation is CASTSLRQSNQPQHF.

This chain links TRBV9 with TRBJ2-7; 7 positions match TRBD2. Germline lookup yields CDR1 SGDLS and CDR2 YYNGEE. Trimming cost V 1 base and J 3 bases; bases outside gene matches: 4. CDR3 length: 14 residues. CDR3 sequence (DNA): TGTGCCAGCAGCGTATCTAGCGGATTCTACGAGCAGTACTTC. Protein sequence: CASSVSSGFYEQYF.

This chain links TRBV7-6 with TRBJ1-3, with unresolved D. The CDR3 loop spans 13 amino acids. The germline V and J ends were trimmed by 5 bases and 8 bases, with 13 bases remaining between them. Germline V gives CDR1 SGHVS, CDR2 FNYEAQ. The CDR3 DNA reads TGTGCCAGCAGCCCATCCGTTCTAGACACCATATATTTT. It translates to CASSPSVLDTIYF.

The J gene is TRBJ1-5, the V gene TRBV28; D is unclear. Deletions cut 6 bases from V and 2 bases from J, with 11 bases between. This CDR3 comprises 14 residues. Germline CDR1 and CDR2: MDHEN and SYDVKM. As DNA, the CDR3 is TGTGCCAGCAGCCCTCTCCTAGGCAATCAGCCCCAGCATTTT. Translating gives CASSPLLGNQPQHF.

This chain joins TRBV7-2 and TRBJ1-1, with D perhaps TRBD1 (5 bases). The CDR3 length is 14 residues. Germline V gives CDR1 SGHTA, CDR2 FQGNSA. Trimming removed 5 bases at V and 4 bases at J, with 14 bases between. The chain's CDR3 is CASSPPWGPTEAFF. CDR3 in DNA: TGTGCCAGCAGCCCCCCTTGGGGCCCCACTGAAGCTTTCTTT.